This entry is about one T cell receptor beta chain. The germline V gene has CDR1 SGHKS and CDR2 YYEKEE (reference sequence). This CDR3 has 17 residues. V shed 3 bases, J shed 1 base, and the junction held 4 bases outside the gene matches. This entry is derived from a study of blood T cell repertoires in COVID-19. Study information: The samples span acute and convalescent COVID-19 from the United States, Italy and Spain. The analysed material was cDNA or gDNA that came from T cells, B-cell-depleted T cells, or PBMCs.

Sequencing used immunoSEQ multiplex PCR; TCRdb keeps in-frame clones, though not all of them. Of approximately 400,000 clones in the sample, around 88% were seen once. Seattle-derived patients entered the study during active infection and were followed longitudinally. This receptor was obtained from a woman in her forties or fifties with COVID-19, enrolled during active disease. Sequenced input: peripheral blood. V is TRBV5-5 and J is TRBJ1-6; 10 positions match TRBD1. CDR3 nucleotides: TGTGCCAGCAGCTCCGGACAGGGGGTATCCTATAATTCACCCCTCCACTTT. Amino acids: CASSSGQGVSYNSPLHF. Combining the CDR3 with reference TRBV5-5 and TRBJ1-6 gives the whole variable domain DAGVTQSPTHLIKTRGQQVTLRCSPISGHKSVSWYQQVLGQGPQFIFQYYEKEERGRGNFPDRFSARQFPNYSSELNVNALLLGDSALYLCASSSGQGVSYNSPLHFGNGTRLTVT.